These 14 T cell receptor beta chains were all obtained from the same sample, sequenced in a study of blood T cell repertoires in COVID-19. The table came from immunoSEQ multiplex PCR; TCRdb's copy has only in-frame clones and leaves some out. The repertoire holds approximately 52,000 clones, with approximately 86% as singletons. Source material: peripheral blood. These receptors all stem from a man in his fifties or sixties with acute or convalescent COVID-19.

The chain links TRBV7-9 to TRBJ2-1; 10 nucleotides agree with TRBD2. With V trimmed by 2 bases and J by 7 bases, 8 bases remained unmatched. The length of the CDR3 is 16 residues. In germline, CDR1 is SEHNR, CDR2 FQNEAQ (reference sequence). The CDR3 DNA follows: TGTGCCAGCAGCTTAACCAGCGGGAGGGCCTGGAATGAGCAGTTCTTC. Protein product: CASSLTSGRAWNEQFF.

This clone was seen once. The chain is built from TRBV20-1 and TRBJ1-3; D is undetermined. Trimming stripped 3 bases from V and 3 bases from J, with 18 bases between. Germline-derived CDR1 and CDR2 are DFQATT and SNEGSKA (reference sequence). CDR3 length: 16 amino acids. As DNA, the CDR3 is TGCAGTGCTAGTGATAACTTCGGCTCGGGTGGAAACACCATATATTTT. Amino acids: CSASDNFGSGGNTIYF.

The rearrangement links TRBV7-6 to TRBJ2-1; 14 nucleotides line up with TRBD2. Germline trimming cut 5 bases from V and 10 bases from J; bases unmatched to any gene: 10. The CDR3 is made up of 16 amino acids. Germline-derived CDR1 and CDR2 are SGHVS and FNYEAQ. CDR3 sequence: CASSRTSGGRNGEQFF. The CDR3 DNA follows: TGTGCCAGCAGCAGGACTAGCGGGGGGCGAAACGGAGAGCAGTTCTTC.

V gene TRBV11-1 combines with J gene TRBJ2-7, with 7 bases fitting TRBD1. Looked up from germline, CDR1 is SGHAT and CDR2 is FQDESV (reference sequence). Trimming cost V 5 bases and J 4 bases; bases outside gene matches: 5. There are 13 residues in the CDR3. DNA for the CDR3: TGTGCCAGCAGCCGCAGACAGGGTTACGAGCAGTACTTC. Translation gives CASSRRQGYEQYF. Complete variable domain (other parts from reference TRBV11-1 and TRBJ2-7): EAEVAQSPRYKITEKSQAVAFWCDPISGHATLYWYRQILGQGPELLVQFQDESVVDDSQLPKDRFSAERLKGVDSTLKIQPAELGDSAMYLCASSRRQGYEQYFGPGTRLTVT.

This clone was found a few times. Here the CDR3 reads CASSPLRDRVHEQYF. CDR3 in DNA: TGTGCCAGCAGCCCCCTACGGGACAGGGTGCACGAGCAGTACTTC. This rearrangement joins TRBV7-9 to TRBJ2-7; 9 nucleotides agree with TRBD1. The CDR3 has 15 amino acids. The J segment lost 5 bases and the V segment lost 5 bases, leaving 10 bases of the junction unmatched. Germline assignment: CDR1 SEHNR and CDR2 FQNEAQ (reference sequence).

The chain links TRBV7-3 to TRBJ2-2, with 7 nucleotides matching TRBD1. V was pared by 6 bases and J by 3 bases, with 4 bases of the junction left unmatched. Per germline, CDR1 SGHTA and CDR2 FQGTGA. This CDR3 contains 14 residues. CDR3 sequence (DNA): TGTGCCAGCAGTCCTCAGGGGGACACCGGGGAGCTGTTTTTT. This translates into CASSPQGDTGELFF.

The chain uses TRBV28 and TRBJ2-7; 7 positions agree with TRBD1. Germline CDR1 MDHEN, CDR2 SYDVKM. V shed 7 bases and J 0 bases; nucleotides not matched to a gene: 3. This CDR3 comprises 13 residues. The CDR3 here is CASMRQGSYEQYF. The CDR3 DNA reads as TGTGCCAGCATGAGACAGGGCTCCTACGAGCAGTACTTC.

This rearrangement joins TRBV5-1 to TRBJ2-1; 8 positions match TRBD2. The CDR3 consists of 15 residues. Germline assignment: CDR1 SGHRS and CDR2 YFSETQ. J lost 4 bases, V lost 0 bases, and 3 bases had no gene match. The CDR3: CASSLALADYNEQFF. CDR3 coding DNA: TGCGCCAGCAGCTTGGCACTAGCGGATTACAATGAGCAGTTCTTC.

The chain joins TRBV11-3 to TRBJ1-1, with a weak D call TRBD1 (5 bases). Trimming shortened V by 3 bases and J by 0 bases, and 17 bases separated the two germline ends. CDR1 and CDR2 from the germline V gene are SGHNT and YENEEA. The CDR3 length is 17 residues. The DNA for the CDR3 is TGTGCCAGCAGCTTCACGGGGGGAAGCCAGGTGAACACTGAAGCTTTCTTT. Encoded protein: CASSFTGGSQVNTEAFF. The whole variable domain, remainder taken from reference TRBV11-3 and TRBJ1-1, is EAGVVQSPRYKIIEKKQPVAFWCNPISGHNTLYWYLQNLGQGPELLIRYENEEAVDDSQLPKDRFSAERLKGVDSTLKIQPAELGDSAVYLCASSFTGGSQVNTEAFFGQGTRLTVV.

This rearrangement joins TRBV5-1 to TRBJ2-1; TRBD1 matches 11 bases. Trimming at V came to 4 bases and at J to 9 bases, leaving 9 bases not matched to a gene. This CDR3 has 15 amino acids. The V gene's germline CDR1 is SGHRS and CDR2 YFSETQ. The chain's CDR3 is CASSPGQGVRREQFF. DNA of the CDR3: TGCGCCAGCAGCCCGGGACAGGGGGTCCGACGTGAGCAGTTCTTC.

This clone was observed a single time. V and J are TRBV28 and TRBJ1-2, with TRBD1 matching over 8 bases. This CDR3 region has 13 residues. Germline CDR1 MDHEN, CDR2 SYDVKM. The V gene end was trimmed by 5 bases and the J gene end by 2 bases; junction bases not matched to a gene: 1. The CDR3 nucleotides are TGTGCCAGCAGTCGGACAGGGAACTATGGCTACACCTTC. It codes for CASSRTGNYGYTF.

V is TRBV18 and J is TRBJ2-2; D might be TRBD1 (6 bases). Germline values: CDR1 KGHSH, CDR2 LQKENI. Trimming stripped 4 bases from V and 1 base from J, with 10 bases between. The CDR3 loop spans 15 amino acids. The CDR3 spells CASSRQGQNTGELFF. Here the CDR3 DNA reads TGTGCCAGCTCACGGCAGGGGCAGAACACCGGGGAGCTGTTTTTT. Based on the CDR3 plus reference TRBV18 and TRBJ2-2, the full variable domain is NAGVMQNPRHLVRRRGQEARLRCSPMKGHSHVYWYRQLPEEGLKFMVYLQKENIIDESGMPKERFSAEFPKEGPSILRIQQVVRGDSAAYFCASSRQGQNTGELFFGEGSRLTVL.

V and J are TRBV6-1 and TRBJ1-5; 7 bases map to TRBD1. The CDR3 is 16 amino acids. V dropped 3 bases and J dropped 0; count of bases not matched to a gene: 5. Per germline, CDR1 MNHNS and CDR2 SASEGT. CDR3 in DNA: TGTGCCAGCAGTGAGGGGACAGTTTATAGCAATCAGCCCCAGCATTTT. Encoded protein: CASSEGTVYSNQPQHF.

The chain employs TRBV12-1 and TRBJ2-3; the D call TRBD2 from the table was never checked on the DNA. TRBV12-1 is flagged as a pseudogene. This CDR3 region has 19 residues. The CDR3 region is CASSFPCSRTSGSTDTQYF. CDR3 bases: TGTGCCAGCAGCTTTCCCTGCTCGAGGACTAGCGGGAGCACAGATACGCAGTATTTT.